The 19 T cell receptor beta chains listed next were all sequenced from one sample in a study of PD-1 blockade in mismatch repair-deficient tumors. Documented time point: roughly 10-day in vitro stimulation with candidate neoantigen peptide 2. Profiled with immunoSEQ multiplex PCR; TCRdb holds only in-frame clones, not every one. There are about 9,800 clones in the sample; around 86% occur only once, and 22% lies in the top ten. What these receptors recognize is not known. The sample in question was cells cultured in vitro, obtained from a patient treated with pembrolizumab. The receptor source for this set is an adult with mismatch repair-deficient cancer.

This chain joins TRBV28 and TRBJ1-5; a weak D match, TRBD1 (6 bases). The CDR3 consists of 15 residues. Trimming pared 3 bases from V and 5 bases from J, leaving 14 bases between. Germline assignment: CDR1 MDHEN and CDR2 SYDVKM. The CDR3 nucleotides are TGTGCCAGCAGTTTGATCACAGGGTTTCATCAGCCCCAGCATTTT. Amino acid sequence: CASSLITGFHQPQHF.

The chain couples TRBV21-1 to TRBJ2-7; the D call in the table, TRBD2, was not verified against the DNA. TRBV21-1 is described as a pseudogene. The CDR3 runs to 14 residues. The CDR3 region has the DNA TGTGCCAGCAGCATCCGGGAGCCGGGTGGCGAGCAGTACTTC. This codes for CASSIREPGGEQYF.

V gene TRBV15 combines with J gene TRBJ2-6, with TRBD2 as a possible D gene (7 bases). Between the trimmed V and J ends, which lost 5 bases and 11 bases, there was a span of 19 bases. The CDR3 loop spans 15 amino acids. CDR1 LNHNV and CDR2 YYDKDF come from the germline V gene (reference sequence). DNA of the CDR3: TGTGCCACCAGCGCTGGGAGAGGGGGGGTGGACGTCCTGACTTTC. It codes for CATSAGRGGVDVLTF.

This clone was seen a single time. This CDR3 is CASSLPDNTEAFF. The CDR3 DNA reads as TGTGCCAGCAGTTTGCCAGATAACACTGAAGCTTTCTTT. The chain recombines TRBV28 with TRBJ1-1; D is unclear. Germline CDR1 is MDHEN and CDR2 is SYDVKM. The CDR3 has 13 amino acids. V was cut by 3 bases and J by 2 bases, with 7 bases left in between.

The chain is built from TRBV30 and TRBJ1-4, with 7 bases matching TRBD1. Per the germline V gene, CDR1 is GTSNPN and CDR2 is SVGIG (reference sequence). Trimming at V came to 4 bases and at J to 6 bases, leaving 11 bases not matched to a gene. This CDR3 spans 15 amino acids. As DNA, the CDR3 is TGTGCCTGGAAGAACTTGGGACAGCTCGATGAAAAACTGTTTTTT. This codes for CAWKNLGQLDEKLFF.

The chain joins TRBV5-4 to TRBJ2-4; D gene unclear. Trimming took off 3 bases at V and 0 bases at J, with 4 bases between the two ends. Germline-derived CDR1 and CDR2 are SGHNT and YYREEE (reference sequence). CDR3 length equals 13 residues. CDR3 in amino acids: CASSSLAKNIQYF. The CDR3 nucleotides are TGTGCCAGCAGCTCCTTAGCCAAAAACATTCAGTACTTC.

The chain uses TRBV5-1 and TRBJ2-7, with 9 bases that match TRBD1. Unmatched junction bases numbered 3, after V lost 2 bases and J lost 0 bases. From germline, CDR1 is SGHRS and CDR2 YFSETQ. The CDR3 sequence is 15 residues long. Written as DNA, the CDR3 is TGCGCCAGCAGCTTCCGGGACAGGGCCTCCTACGAGCAGTACTTC. Protein: CASSFRDRASYEQYF.

The chain carries TRBV27 and TRBJ1-5; 11 positions match TRBD1. With 4 bases clipped from V and 0 bases from J, the junction kept 5 bases outside the gene matches. Germline V gives CDR1 MNHEY, CDR2 SMNVEV (reference sequence). The CDR3 loop spans 17 amino acids. As DNA, the CDR3 is TGTGCCAGCAGTTCCGGACAGGGGGCTTATAGCAATCAGCCCCAGCATTTT. Translating it yields CASSSGQGAYSNQPQHF.

This clone has a single count. The chain uses TRBV7-9 and TRBJ2-1, with TRBD2 matching over 8 bases. The CDR3 consists of 15 residues. The junction had 7 bases not matched to a gene; V was cut back by 2 bases and J by 7 bases. Germline V gene data show CDR1 as SEHNR and CDR2 as FQNEAQ (reference sequence). The CDR3 sequence: CASSLFSGSGNEQFF. The CDR3 DNA follows: TGTGCCAGCAGCTTATTCAGCGGGAGTGGGAATGAGCAGTTCTTC.

This rearrangement joins TRBV4-2 to TRBJ2-1; 11 bases fit TRBD2. CDR1 and CDR2 (germline): LGHNA, YNFKEQ. This CDR3 spans 16 amino acids. The ends lost 5 bases at V and 0 bases at J; junction bases unmatched: 3. In nucleotides, the CDR3 is TGTGCCAGCAGCGCGGGACTAGCGGACTCCTACAATGAGCAGTTCTTC. It codes for CASSAGLADSYNEQFF.

The rearrangement joins TRBV5-4 to TRBJ2-7; 9 bases align to TRBD1. CDR3 length: 15 amino acids. V lost 4 bases, J lost 1 base, and 6 bases stayed unmatched. Germline CDR1 reads SGHNT; CDR2 reads YYREEE (reference sequence). The CDR3 region is CASSPGTGPSYEQYF. In DNA form, the CDR3 reads TGTGCCAGCAGCCCCGGGACAGGGCCTTCCTACGAGCAGTACTTC.

This clone was found once. The V and J genes are TRBV28 and TRBJ1-1; the match to TRBD1 covers 11 bases. The trim removed 5 bases at V and 3 bases at J, leaving 8 bases unmatched. Per germline, CDR1 MDHEN and CDR2 SYDVKM. The CDR3 contains 16 residues. The CDR3 DNA reads as TGTGCCAGCAGTCACGGGACAGGGGGTAGGTACACTGAAGCTTTCTTT. As protein: CASSHGTGGRYTEAFF.

The rearrangement joins TRBV11-1 to TRBJ1-5; 7 positions agree with TRBD1. CDR3 length equals 13 residues. CDR1 is SGHAT and CDR2 is FQDESV in the germline V gene (reference sequence). With 5 bases clipped from V and 4 bases from J, the junction kept 2 bases outside the gene matches. The DNA of the CDR3 is TGTGCCAGCAGCGCACAGGGGAATCAGCCCCAGCATTTT. Translating it yields CASSAQGNQPQHF.

The chain uses TRBV27 and TRBJ2-7, with TRBD1 matching over 8 bases. The junction had 2 bases not matched to a gene; V was cut back by 4 bases and J by 0 bases. This CDR3 has 14 residues. The germline gives CDR1 MNHEY, CDR2 SMNVEV (reference sequence). The CDR3 here is CASSWTGSSYEQYF. The CDR3 DNA reads TGTGCCAGCAGTTGGACAGGGAGCTCCTACGAGCAGTACTTC.

This clone was counted a few times. This rearrangement joins TRBV2 to TRBJ1-4, with D unresolved. The length of the CDR3 is 15 residues. In germline, CDR1 is SNHLY, CDR2 FYNNEI. The V end was cut by 7 bases, the J end by 2 bases, with 14 bases between. CDR3 in DNA: TGTGCCAGCACCGCACTCCGGGCGACTAATGAAAAACTGTTTTTT. Translated, it gives CASTALRATNEKLFF.

The chain couples TRBV28 to TRBJ2-1; 7 bases match TRBD1. This CDR3 comprises 14 residues. In germline, CDR1 is MDHEN, CDR2 SYDVKM. Germline trimming cut 6 bases from V and 4 bases from J; bases unmatched to any gene: 6. The DNA for the CDR3 is TGTGCCAGCAGCCCCCTGGACAGGTACAATGAGCAGTTCTTC. Amino acids: CASSPLDRYNEQFF.

This rearrangement joins TRBV6-4 to TRBJ2-5; 9 nucleotides align to TRBD1. Germline values: CDR1 MRHNA, CDR2 SNTAGT. This CDR3 region has 20 residues. V shed 0 bases and J 7 bases; nucleotides not matched to a gene: 21. The CDR3, as DNA: TGTGCCAGCAGTGACTCGACGGCCCGGGACAGGGAGTTCATGAGGGGGACCCAGTACTTC. Residues: CASSDSTARDREFMRGTQYF.

In this sample, this clone turned up once. The J gene is TRBJ2-1, the V gene TRBV9; 13 nucleotides agree with TRBD2. The CDR3 is 14 residues long. The J segment lost 9 bases and the V segment lost 3 bases, leaving 3 bases of the junction unmatched. CDR1 and CDR2 from the germline V gene are SGDLS and YYNGEE. CDR3 DNA: TGTGCCAGCAGCGCAGGACTAGCGGGAGCTGAGCAGTTCTTC. The encoded protein is CASSAGLAGAEQFF.

This chain links TRBV4-2 with TRBJ2-3; 11 nucleotides match TRBD2. This CDR3 has 15 residues. V lost 0 bases and J lost 4; bases outside the gene matches: 0. Germline V gene data show CDR1 as LGHNA and CDR2 as YNFKEQ. Here the CDR3 DNA reads TGTGCCAGCAGCCAAGAGGGACTAGCGGCAGATACGCAGTATTTT. Its translation: CASSQEGLAADTQYF.